This record covers a single T cell receptor (beta chain). The antigen is undetermined. Treatment reported: around 19 received Ad26.COV2.S at low or high dose, single or two shots; about 5 received placebo; per-sample allocation not given. Following the first vaccine or placebo injection, samples were taken on day 63. This sample stems from a study of Ad26.COV2.S vaccination and SARS-CoV-2 variants. TCRdb keeps only in-frame clones here, not all; method: immunoSEQ multiplex PCR. The sample lists roughly 270,000 clones; about 90% were seen once. The CDR3 consists of 15 residues. Germline CDR1 is ENHRY and CDR2 is SYGVKD. The V and J ends lost 3 bases and 1 base, in that order; junction bases with no gene match: 6. General observations from the study: Spike-specific responses of CD8+ and CD4+ T cells were reported to display substantial breadth after vaccination.

Sequences were derived from peripheral blood, sampled in a trial of Ad26.COV2.S vaccine versus placebo. The TCR was taken from a person between 18 and 59 years old who received the Ad26.COV2.S COVID-19 vaccine or a placebo. The gene calls are TRBV10-3 and TRBJ2-7, with TRBD2 matching over 7 bases. The CDR3 sequence: CAISDESGVSYEQYF. CDR3 nucleotide sequence: TGTGCCATCAGTGATGAAAGCGGGGTATCCTACGAGCAGTACTTC.